This record looks at one T cell receptor beta chain sequence and its context. The assay was immunoSEQ multiplex PCR, and TCRdb's table has in-frame clones only and misses some. There are 210,000 or so clones in the sample; roughly nine tenths occur only once, and approximately 1.8% lies in the top ten. The entry originates in a study of control samples from healthy donors and cancer patients. Trimming pared 5 bases from V and 4 bases from J, leaving 14 bases between. This CDR3 is 14 amino acids long. Germline CDR1 and CDR2: MNHNY and SVGAGI (reference sequence). This rearrangement joins TRBV6-6 to TRBJ1-2, with unresolved D. This receptor was taken from a man aged 25-45 years in good health. The specimen was blood. CDR3 amino acids: CASSVRWRGYGYTF. The DNA for the CDR3 is TGTGCCAGCAGTGTCAGGTGGCGCGGCTATGGCTACACCTTC.